This T cell receptor (beta chain) was sequenced for a study of T cells after yellow fever vaccination. Points from the study as a whole: Abundant clonotypes (contaminants from the bulk population) could be present in FACS-sorted repertoires. Only a small proportion of the clonotypes turned up in both the CD4 and the CD8 compartments, likely arising from convergent recombination.

Using its own MiXCR run on the 5' RACE reads, TCRdb lists one record per CDR3 protein. The repertoire includes tens of thousands of distinct CDR3 sequences, about 7.8% of them detected once, and 30% to 45% sits in the top ten. This clonotype was counted many times. What it binds is unknown. From germline, CDR1 is DFQATT and CDR2 SNEGSKA (reference sequence). The CDR3 extends over 14 amino acids. Trimming removed 5 bases at V and 0 bases at J, with 11 bases between. This sequence originates from a man aged 25-45 years who received the YFV17D yellow fever vaccine. The sequenced sample was CD8+ T cells sorted from PBMCs, obtained 15 days after the yellow fever booster vaccination. The rearrangement joins TRBV20-1 to TRBJ2-1, with D perhaps matching TRBD1 or TRBD2 (5 bases each). CDR3 protein: CSARDGDSYNEQFF. As DNA, the CDR3 is TGCAGTGCTCGGGACGGTGACTCCTACAATGAGCAGTTCTTC.